The 5 T cell receptor beta chains listed next were all sequenced from one sample in a study of neoadjuvant anti-PD-1 for oral cavity cancer. Documented time point: after neoadjuvant nivolumab, at surgical resection. TCRdb keeps only in-frame clones here, not all; method: immunoSEQ multiplex PCR. The data contain 72,000 or so clones, about 90% of them seen just once; the ten biggest clones take up approximately 2.6%. This specimen was PBMCs, taken after nivolumab (anti-PD-1) treatment. Source of these receptors: a person aged 35-79 years with oral cavity squamous cell carcinoma.

J is TRBJ2-7 and V is TRBV19; a possible D gene is TRBD2 (7 bases). Germline CDR1 is LNHDA and CDR2 is SQIVND (reference sequence). V was clipped by 6 bases and J by 2 bases, with 11 bases between them. This CDR3 has 13 amino acids. CDR3 protein: CASRGEGAYEQYF. The CDR3 bases are TGTGCCAGTAGAGGGGAGGGGGCCTACGAGCAGTACTTC.

This chain joins TRBV30 and TRBJ2-2, with 8 nucleotides matching TRBD1. V trimming: 1 base; J trimming: 0 bases; junction bases outside the gene matches: 13. CDR1 is GTSNPN and CDR2 is SVGIG in the germline V gene (reference sequence). This CDR3 spans 19 amino acids. The CDR3 region is CAWSARPGQGPSNTGELFF. The CDR3, as DNA: TGTGCCTGGAGTGCGAGACCCGGACAGGGCCCATCGAACACCGGGGAGCTGTTTTTT.

This clone was seen only a few times. This chain joins TRBV5-1 and TRBJ2-2; D ambiguous. Trimming removed 3 bases from V and 6 bases from J, with 18 bases in between. Germline CDR1 is SGHRS and CDR2 is YFSETQ. CDR3 length: 16 amino acids. CDR3 loop: CASSSYSSGSPGELFF. The CDR3 DNA reads TGCGCCAGCAGCTCCTACAGTAGTGGTTCCCCCGGGGAGCTGTTTTTT.

J is TRBJ1-1 and V is TRBV7-6; 9 bases fit TRBD1. CDR3 size: 12 residues. Germline loops: CDR1 SGHVS, CDR2 FNYEAQ. V gave up 11 bases and J gave up 6 bases; unmatched junction bases: 7. CDR3 sequence reads: CAALTGGSEAFF. The CDR3 DNA follows: TGTGCCGCACTGACAGGGGGATCTGAAGCTTTCTTT.

This chain uses TRBV30 with TRBJ1-2; 9 nucleotides match TRBD1. The trim removed 2 bases at V and 7 bases at J, leaving 2 bases unmatched. This CDR3 is built from 12 residues. From germline, CDR1 is GTSNPN and CDR2 SVGIG (reference sequence). The CDR3 DNA is TGTGCCTGGAGTACAGGGGGCGTTGGCTACACCTTC. It is translated as CAWSTGGVGYTF.